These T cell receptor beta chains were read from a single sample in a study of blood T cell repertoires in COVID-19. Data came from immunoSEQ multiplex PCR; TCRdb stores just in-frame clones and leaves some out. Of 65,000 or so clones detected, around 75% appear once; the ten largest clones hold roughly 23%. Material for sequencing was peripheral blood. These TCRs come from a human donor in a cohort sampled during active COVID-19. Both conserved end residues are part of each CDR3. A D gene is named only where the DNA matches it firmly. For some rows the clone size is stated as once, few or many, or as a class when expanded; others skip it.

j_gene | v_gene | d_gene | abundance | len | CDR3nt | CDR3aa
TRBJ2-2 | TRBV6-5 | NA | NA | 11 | TGTGCCATCAAGGGGGCCGGGGAGCTGTTTTTT | CAIKGAGELFF
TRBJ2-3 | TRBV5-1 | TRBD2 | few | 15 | TGCGCCAGCAGCTTGGTACTAGCGAGCACAGATACGCAGTATTTT | CASSLVLASTDTQYF
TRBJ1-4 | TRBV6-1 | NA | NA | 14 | TGTGCCAGCAGTGAACGGGGGATGGGTGAAAAACTGTTTTTT | CASSERGMGEKLFF
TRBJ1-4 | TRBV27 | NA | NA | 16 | TGTGCCAGCAGTTTTCACGGGTCCTCGCTAGAGGAAAAACTGTTTTTT | CASSFHGSSLEEKLFF
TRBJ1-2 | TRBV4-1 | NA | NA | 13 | TGCGCCAGCAGCCACCTAAGCGGCTATGGCTACACCTTC | CASSHLSGYGYTF
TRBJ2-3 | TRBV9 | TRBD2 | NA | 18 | TGTGCCAGCAGCGTAGAGGGACTAGCGGGGGCCCACACAGATACGCAGTATTTT | CASSVEGLAGAHTDTQYF
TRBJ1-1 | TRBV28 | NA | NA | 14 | TGTGCCAGCAGTTCAATCGGGGGTGGCACTGAAGCTTTCTTT | CASSSIGGGTEAFF
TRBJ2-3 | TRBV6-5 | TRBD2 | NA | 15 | TGTGCCAGCAGTATCCTAGCGGGAGATACAGATACGCAGTATTTT | CASSILAGDTDTQYF
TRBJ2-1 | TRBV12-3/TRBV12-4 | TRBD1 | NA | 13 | TGTGCCAGCCGGGACAGGCTCTACAATGAGCAGTTCTTC | CASRDRLYNEQFF
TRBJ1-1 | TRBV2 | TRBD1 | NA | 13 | TGTGCCAGCGCCGGACAGGGGAGCACTGAAGCTTTCTTT | CASAGQGSTEAFF
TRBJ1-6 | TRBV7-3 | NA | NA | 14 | TGTGCCAGCAGCTTATCGCCAGGGAATTCACCCCTCCACTTT | CASSLSPGNSPLHF
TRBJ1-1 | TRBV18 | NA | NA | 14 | TGTGCCAGCTCACCGCTACAGAGGAACACTGAAGCTTTCTTT | CASSPLQRNTEAFF
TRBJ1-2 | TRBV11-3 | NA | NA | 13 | TGTGCCAGCAGCCCGCAGGGGAACTATGGCTACACCTTC | CASSPQGNYGYTF
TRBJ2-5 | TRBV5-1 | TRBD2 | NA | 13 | TGCGCCAGCAGCCCGGGGGGGCGGGAGACCCAGTACTTC | CASSPGGRETQYF
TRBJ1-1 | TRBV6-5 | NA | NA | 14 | TGTGCCAGCAGCCAGGAGGGGTCATACACTGAAGCTTTCTTT | CASSQEGSYTEAFF
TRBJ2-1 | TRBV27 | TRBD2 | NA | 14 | TGTGCCAGCAGTGTAGCGGGAATCTACAATGAGCAGTTCTTC | CASSVAGIYNEQFF
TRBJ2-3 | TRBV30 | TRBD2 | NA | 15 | TGTGCCTGGAGTAGGGTAGCGGGGGGGACAGATACGCAGTATTTT | CAWSRVAGGTDTQYF
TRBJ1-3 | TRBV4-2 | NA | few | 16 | TGTGCCAGCAGCCAAGATTATACATCGGGGGGAAACACCATATATTTT | CASSQDYTSGGNTIYF
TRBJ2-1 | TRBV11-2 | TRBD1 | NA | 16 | TGTGCCAGCAGCAACCCCCCGGGACAGAGAAACAATGAGCAGTTCTTC | CASSNPPGQRNNEQFF
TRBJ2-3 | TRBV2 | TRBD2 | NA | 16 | TGTGCCAGCAGAGCACCTAGCGGGGGGGCACCAGATACGCAGTATTTT | CASRAPSGGAPDTQYF
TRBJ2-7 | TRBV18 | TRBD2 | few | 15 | TGTGCCAGCTCACCGGGAGGGGCAGGCTCCTACGAGCAGTACTTC | CASSPGGAGSYEQYF
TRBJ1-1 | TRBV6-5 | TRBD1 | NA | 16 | TGTGCCAGCAGTTACTTAAAAAGACAGGGGAGGACTGAAGCTTTCTTT | CASSYLKRQGRTEAFF
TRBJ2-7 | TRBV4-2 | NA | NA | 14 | TGTGCCAGCAGCCAAGGAGGAGATAGCGCCGAGCAGTACTTC | CASSQGGDSAEQYF
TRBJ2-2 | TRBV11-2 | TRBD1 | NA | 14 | TGTGCCAGCAACCATCAGGGGGCCGGCGGGGAGCTGTTTTTT | CASNHQGAGGELFF
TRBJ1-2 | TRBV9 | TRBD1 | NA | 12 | TGTGCCAGCGCCCGGGACAGCTATGGCTACACCTTC | CASARDSYGYTF
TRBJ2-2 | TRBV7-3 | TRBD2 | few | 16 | TGTGCCAGCAGCTTATTTTCTAGCGGGAGCCCCGGGGAGCTGTTTTTT | CASSLFSSGSPGELFF
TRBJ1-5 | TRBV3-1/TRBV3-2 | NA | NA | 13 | TGTGCCAGCAGCCAAGACAGAAATCAGCCCCAGCATTTT | CASSQDRNQPQHF
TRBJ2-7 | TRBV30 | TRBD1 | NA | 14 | TGTGCCTGGAGCGCCGGACAGGCGAGATCCGGGCAGTACTTC | CAWSAGQARSGQYF
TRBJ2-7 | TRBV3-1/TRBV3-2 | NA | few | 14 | TGTGCCAGCAGCCTGAACATGGGGGGATACGAGCAGTACTTC | CASSLNMGGYEQYF
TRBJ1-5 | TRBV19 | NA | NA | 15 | TGTGCCAGCCGGAATCAGGGGCAAAGCAATCAGCCCCAGCATTTT | CASRNQGQSNQPQHF
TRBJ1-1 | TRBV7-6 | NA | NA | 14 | TGTGCCAGCGGCCAGGGTGTAGGGAACACTGAAGCTTTCTTT | CASGQGVGNTEAFF
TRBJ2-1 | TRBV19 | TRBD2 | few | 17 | TGTGCCAGTAGTCCTCAATCTACTAGCGGACCTTACAATGAGCAGTTCTTC | CASSPQSTSGPYNEQFF
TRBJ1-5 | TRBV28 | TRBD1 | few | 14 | TGTGCCAGCAGGGCCGGGACAGTAAATCAGCCCCAGCATTTT | CASRAGTVNQPQHF
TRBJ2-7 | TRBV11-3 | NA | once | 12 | TGTGCCAGCAGCTTGTCGGGCCAGGGGCAGTACTTC | CASSLSGQGQYF
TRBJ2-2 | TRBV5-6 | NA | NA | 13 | TGTGCCAGCAGCTTTCAGGGAACCGGGGAGCTGTTTTTT | CASSFQGTGELFF
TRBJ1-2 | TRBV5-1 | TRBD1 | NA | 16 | TGCGCCAGCAGCTTGGGAAGGGGGCAGTTGAACTATGGCTACACCTTC | CASSLGRGQLNYGYTF
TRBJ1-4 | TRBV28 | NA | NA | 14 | TGTGCCAGCAGGATCCAGGGCAGGAATGAAAAACTGTTTTTT | CASRIQGRNEKLFF
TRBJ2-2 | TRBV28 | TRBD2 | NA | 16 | TGTGCCAGCAGGGGACTAGCGGCCCTGGTAACCGGGGAGCTGTTTTTT | CASRGLAALVTGELFF
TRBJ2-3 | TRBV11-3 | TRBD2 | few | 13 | TGTGCCACCAGAGCGGGGGGGACAGATACGCAGTATTTT | CATRAGGTDTQYF
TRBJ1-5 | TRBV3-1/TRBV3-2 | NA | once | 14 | TGTGCCAGCAGCCAAGGACAGGGCAATCAGCCCCAGCATTTT | CASSQGQGNQPQHF
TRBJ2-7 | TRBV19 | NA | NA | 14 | TGTGCCAGTAGTCTCACACAGGGAAACTACGAGCAGTACTTC | CASSLTQGNYEQYF